One sample yielded the 4 T cell receptor beta chains listed below, sequenced in a study of Ad26.COV2.S vaccination and SARS-CoV-2 variants. TCRdb's table, derived via immunoSEQ multiplex PCR, lists solely in-frame clones and lacks some. Among hundreds of thousands of clones listed, 85% were seen once. The treatment here: approximately 18 received Ad26.COV2.S at low or high dose, single or two shots; roughly 5 received placebo; per-sample allocation not given. At day 63 after the first vaccine or placebo injection, samples were drawn. The specimen comprised peripheral blood, sampled in a trial of Ad26.COV2.S vaccine versus placebo. Source of these receptors: a person aged 18-65 years who received the Ad26.COV2.S COVID-19 vaccine or a placebo.

The CDR3 DNA reads as TGCGCCAGCAGCCAGGACAGGGGGTTGGTCGGGCAGTACTTC. Translated: CASSQDRGLVGQYF. The rearrangement uses TRBV5-1 and TRBJ2-7; 10 positions agree with TRBD1. CDR3 length: 14 residues. Germline CDR1 and CDR2: SGHRS and YFSETQ. J lost 9 bases, V lost 4 bases, and 10 bases had no gene match. The whole variable domain, remainder taken from reference TRBV5-1 and TRBJ2-7, is KAGVTQTPRYLIKTRGQQVTLSCSPISGHRSVSWYQQTPGQGLQFLFEYFSETQRNKGNFPGRFSGRQFSNSRSEMNVSTLELGDSALYLCASSQDRGLVGQYFGPGTRLTVT.

DNA for the CDR3: TGTGCCTGGAGTGTGAAGCGCCGCTCTTATGAGCAGTTCTTC. It specifies CAWSVKRRSYEQFF. This chain connects TRBV30 to TRBJ2-1; no reliable D call. This CDR3 comprises 14 residues. The germline CDR1 and CDR2 sequences are GTSNPN and SVGIG (reference sequence). Trimming removed 0 bases from V and 8 bases from J, with 14 bases in between.

V usage is TRBV13 and J usage is TRBJ2-1; D is perhaps TRBD2 (5 bases). V was clipped by 7 bases and J by 6 bases, with 13 bases between them. Germline CDR1 PRHDT, CDR2 FYEKMQ (reference sequence). This CDR3 has 13 amino acids. The CDR3 DNA follows: TGTGCCAGCACCCACGGGGTTGGCAATGAGCAGTTCTTC. This encodes CASTHGVGNEQFF. The whole variable domain, filled in from reference TRBV13 and TRBJ2-1, reads AAGVIQSPRHLIKEKRETATLKCYPIPRHDTVYWYQQGPGQDPQFLISFYEKMQSDKGSIPDRFSAQQFSDYHSELNMSSLELGDSALYFCASTHGVGNEQFFGPGTRLTVL.

V gene TRBV7-9 combines with J gene TRBJ1-1; D uncertain. The CDR3 spans 14 residues. CDR1 SEHNR and CDR2 FQNEAQ come from the germline V gene (reference sequence). V was clipped by 6 bases and J by 4 bases, with 15 bases between them. The CDR3 spells CASRVGGFGTEAFF. CDR3 DNA sequence: TGTGCCAGCAGGGTAGGAGGGTTCGGCACTGAAGCTTTCTTT.